This T cell receptor (beta chain) is drawn from a study of CXCR3-negative and CXCR3-positive naive CD8 T cells. Note on this clonotype: Antigen specificity is unknown.

The study's findings and limits: Fresh PBMCs were used in most assays, and CXCR3 expression partially decreased after cryopreservation. The study found that naive CXCR3-negative and CXCR3-positive cells shared TRBV-TRBJ usage, while memory cells differed.

The CDR3 totals 16 residues. CDR1 is SNHLY, CDR2 FYNNEI, per germline. A CD45RO-CCR7+CD27+CD95- phenotype identified naive CD8+ T cells. TRB cDNA libraries were made by UMI-labeled 5' RACE. TCRdb re-called the 5' RACE reads and gives one entry per CDR3 protein, without DNA. Recorded for this sample: under 50,000 distinct CDR3 sequences. V usage is TRBV2 and J usage is TRBJ2-5; TCRdb outputs TRBD2, but without DNA this stays unchecked. The source material was naive CXCR3- CD8+ T cells from blood. Subset given: CD45RO-CCR7+CD27+CD95- naive CD8+ T cells lacking CXCR3 (TNR3-). The source of this sequence is a human donor in good health. Some clones in this sample may be carry-over from other donors' samples. The CDR3 here is CASSDLAGDPRETQYF.